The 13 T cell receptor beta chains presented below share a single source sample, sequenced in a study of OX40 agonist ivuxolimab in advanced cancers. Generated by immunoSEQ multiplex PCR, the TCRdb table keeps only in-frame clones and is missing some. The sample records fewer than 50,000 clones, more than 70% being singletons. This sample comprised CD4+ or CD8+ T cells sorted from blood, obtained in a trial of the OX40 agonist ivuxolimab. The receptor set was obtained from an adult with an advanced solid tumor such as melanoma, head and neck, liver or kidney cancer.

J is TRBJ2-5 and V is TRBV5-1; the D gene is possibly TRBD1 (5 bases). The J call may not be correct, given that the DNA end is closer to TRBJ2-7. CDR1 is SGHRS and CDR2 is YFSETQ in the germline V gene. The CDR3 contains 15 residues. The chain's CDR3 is CASSPRSDTSYEQYF. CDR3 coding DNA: TGCGCCAGCAGCCCCAGGTCGGACACCTCCTACGAGCAGTACTTC.

The CDR3 here is CASSSRSGNTIYF. CDR3 coding DNA: TGTGCCAGCAGCTCCCGCTCTGGAAACACCATATATTTT. The chain employs TRBV11-3 and TRBJ1-3; D gene ambiguous. With 4 bases removed from V and 0 bases from J, the gap between germline ends came to 4 bases. CDR1 SGHNT and CDR2 YENEEA come from the germline V gene. The CDR3 covers 13 residues. Together with reference TRBV11-3 and TRBJ1-3, the CDR3 gives the full variable domain: EAGVVQSPRYKIIEKKQPVAFWCNPISGHNTLYWYLQNLGQGPELLIRYENEEAVDDSQLPKDRFSAERLKGVDSTLKIQPAELGDSAVYLCASSSRSGNTIYFGEGSWLTVV.

In DNA form, the CDR3 reads TGTGCCAGCAGCCCCGGGACAGCGAACACTGAAGCTTTCTTT. The encoded protein is CASSPGTANTEAFF. V and J are TRBV9 and TRBJ1-1; 7 bases match TRBD1. The V and J ends lost 4 bases and 1 base, in that order; junction bases with no gene match: 4. Germline CDR1 is SGDLS and CDR2 is YYNGEE. The CDR3 is 14 amino acids.

The CDR3: CASSLVGQGSTAFF. In DNA, the CDR3 is TGTGCCAGCAGCTTGGTTGGACAGGGGTCTACCGCTTTCTTT. V usage is TRBV5-6 and J usage is TRBJ1-1, with 9 positions matching TRBD1. The length of the CDR3 is 14 residues. The V gene end was trimmed by 0 bases and the J gene end by 11 bases; junction bases not matched to a gene: 8. The germline gives CDR1 SGHDT, CDR2 YYEEEE.

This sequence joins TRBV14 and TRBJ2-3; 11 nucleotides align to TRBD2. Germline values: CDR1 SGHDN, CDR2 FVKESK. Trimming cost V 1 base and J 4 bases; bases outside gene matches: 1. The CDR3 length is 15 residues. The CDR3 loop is CASSQGLAGPDTQYF. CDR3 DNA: TGTGCCAGCAGCCAAGGACTAGCGGGGCCAGATACGCAGTATTTT.

Here the CDR3 DNA reads TGTGCCAGCAGCTCCCGGGACCGGGGGGAATACGAGCAGTACTTC. Translation: CASSSRDRGEYEQYF. The gene calls are TRBV7-8 and TRBJ2-7; 7 bases are shared with TRBD2. Trimming took 4 bases from V and 4 from J; bases not matched to a gene: 10. CDR3 length equals 15 residues. CDR1 is SGHVS, CDR2 FQNEAQ, per germline. The whole variable domain, filled in from reference TRBV7-8 and TRBJ2-7, reads GAGVSQSPRYKVAKRGQDVALRCDPISGHVSLFWYQQALGQGPEFLTYFQNEAQLDKSGLPSDRFFAERPEGSVSTLKIQRTQQEDSAVYLCASSSRDRGEYEQYFGPGTRLTVT.

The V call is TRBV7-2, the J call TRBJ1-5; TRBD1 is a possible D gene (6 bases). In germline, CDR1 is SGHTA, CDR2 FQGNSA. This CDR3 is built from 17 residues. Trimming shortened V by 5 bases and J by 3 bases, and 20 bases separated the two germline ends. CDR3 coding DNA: TGTGCCAGCAGCCACGATGTGGCGGGGGCCTACAATCAGCCCCAGCATTTT. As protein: CASSHDVAGAYNQPQHF.

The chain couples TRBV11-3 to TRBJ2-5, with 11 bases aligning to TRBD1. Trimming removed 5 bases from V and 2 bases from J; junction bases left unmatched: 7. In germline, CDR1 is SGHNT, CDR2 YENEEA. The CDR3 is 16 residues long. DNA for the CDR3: TGTGCCAGCAGCCGCCGGGACAGGGGGGGACAAGAGACCCAGTACTTC. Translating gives CASSRRDRGGQETQYF.

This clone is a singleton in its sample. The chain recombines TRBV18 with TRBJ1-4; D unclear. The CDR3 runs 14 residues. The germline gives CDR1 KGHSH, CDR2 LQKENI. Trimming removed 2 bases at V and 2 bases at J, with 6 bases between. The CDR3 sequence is CASSPIQTNEKLFF. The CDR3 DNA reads TGTGCCAGCTCACCAATACAGACTAATGAAAAACTGTTTTTT.

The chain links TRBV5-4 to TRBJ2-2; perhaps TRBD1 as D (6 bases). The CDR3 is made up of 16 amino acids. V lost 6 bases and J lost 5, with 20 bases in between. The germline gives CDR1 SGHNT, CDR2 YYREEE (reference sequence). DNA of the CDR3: TGTGCCAGCAACAATGGGGCAGGGGATTCGACCGGGGAGCTGTTTTTT. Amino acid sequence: CASNNGAGDSTGELFF.

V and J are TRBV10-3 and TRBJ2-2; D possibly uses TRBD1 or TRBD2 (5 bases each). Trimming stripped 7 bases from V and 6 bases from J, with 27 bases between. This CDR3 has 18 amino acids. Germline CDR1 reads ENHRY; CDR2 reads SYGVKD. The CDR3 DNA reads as TGTGCCATCACTGCTCGGGCAGGGAGTGTTCAGTCGCCCGGGGAGCTGTTTTTT. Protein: CAITARAGSVQSPGELFF.

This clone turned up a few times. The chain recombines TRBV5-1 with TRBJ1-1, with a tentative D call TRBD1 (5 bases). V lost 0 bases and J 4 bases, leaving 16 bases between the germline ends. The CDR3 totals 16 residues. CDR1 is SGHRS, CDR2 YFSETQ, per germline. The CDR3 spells CASSLVGGGPGTEAFF. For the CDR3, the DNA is TGCGCCAGCAGCTTGGTGGGCGGGGGACCCGGCACTGAAGCTTTCTTT. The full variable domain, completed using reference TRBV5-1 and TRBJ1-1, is KAGVTQTPRYLIKTRGQQVTLSCSPISGHRSVSWYQQTPGQGLQFLFEYFSETQRNKGNFPGRFSGRQFSNSRSEMNVSTLELGDSALYLCASSLVGGGPGTEAFFGQGTRLTVV.

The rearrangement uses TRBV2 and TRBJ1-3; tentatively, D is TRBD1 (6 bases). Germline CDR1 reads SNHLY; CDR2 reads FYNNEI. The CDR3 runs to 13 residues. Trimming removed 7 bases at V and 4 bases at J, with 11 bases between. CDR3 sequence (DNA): TGTGCCAGCATGCAGGGGTACGGAAACACCATATATTTT. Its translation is CASMQGYGNTIYF.